The rows below give T cell receptor beta chains drawn from one sample of a study of identical twins. MiXCR, run by TCRdb on the 5' RACE reads, gives a single entry per CDR3 protein. Of just over 500,000 distinct CDR3 sequences in the sample, around 20% were seen once. This sample was also put to use in a study of T cells expressing NK-cell markers.

The sample taken for sequencing was CD4+ T cells sorted from blood. These receptors were collected from a woman between 18 and 29 years old in good health. CDR3s include the opening cysteine and the closing phenylalanine or tryptophan. A D gene is named only where the DNA matches it firmly. Some rows have no size entry. The others give once, few or many, or a class for an expanded clone.

size: many; V: TRBV20-1; D: -; J: TRBJ2-3; DNA: TGCAGTGCTAGACAGCGTACGCAGTATTTT; CDR3: CSARQRTQYF
size: few; V: TRBV12-3/TRBV12-4; D: TRBD2; J: TRBJ2-1; DNA: TGTGCCAGCAGTTTAGATGGTAGGACTAGCGGGAATCCATTGACCTACAATGAGCAGTTCTTC; CDR3: CASSLDGRTSGNPLTYNEQFF
size: -; V: TRBV20-1; D: -; J: TRBJ2-7; DNA: TGCAGTGCTAGAGACCGTAGCGGACGTGGGGGCGAGCAGTACTTC; CDR3: CSARDRSGRGGEQYF
size: once; V: TRBV6-1; D: -; J: TRBJ2-6; DNA: TGTGCCAGCACCCACTTGGGCTCTGGGGCCAACGTCCTGACTTTC; CDR3: CASTHLGSGANVLTF
size: -; V: TRBV20-1; D: -; J: TRBJ2-7; DNA: TGCAGTGCTAGTCCCCACGGGGAGAGGTACGAGCAGTACTTC; CDR3: CSASPHGERYEQYF
size: few; V: TRBV6-1; D: -; J: TRBJ1-1; DNA: TGTGCCAGCAGGAACCGGGTGAGGGGTGCGAACACTGAAGCTTTCTTT; CDR3: CASRNRVRGANTEAFF
size: few; V: TRBV20-1; D: -; J: TRBJ2-7; DNA: TGCAGTGCTAGAGCCCCAGGGGGGCACACCTACGAGCAGTACTTC; CDR3: CSARAPGGHTYEQYF
size: once; V: TRBV10-1; D: -; J: TRBJ2-3; DNA: TGCGCCAGCAGTTCCGGGCCAGAGACTAGCACAGATACGCAGTATTTT; CDR3: CASSSGPETSTDTQYF
size: few; V: TRBV29-1; D: -; J: TRBJ2-5; DNA: TGCAGCGGAACAGGGACTCAAGAGACCCAGTACTTC; CDR3: CSGTGTQETQYF
size: -; V: TRBV11-2; D: -; J: TRBJ2-5; DNA: TGTGCCAGCAGCTTAGAATTTGTCGGGGGACGGAGGGGACAAGAGACCCAGTACTTC; CDR3: CASSLEFVGGRRGQETQYF
size: -; V: TRBV20-1; D: -; J: TRBJ2-5; DNA: TGCAGTGCTCCGACGGGGGAAGAGACCCAGTACTTC; CDR3: CSAPTGEETQYF